This TCR beta chain was identified in a study of cytomegalovirus exposure and HLA in healthy donors. Study-wide results and limits: The listing of 150 to 200 TCR beta chains classed them as cytomegalovirus-associated. The dataset shows that most TCR sequences were rare, while some public TCRs occurred in many donors. With high specificity and sensitivity, the classifier reportedly diagnosed cytomegalovirus status.

Germline CDR1 is SGDLS and CDR2 is YYNGEE. This CDR3 is built from 14 residues. V lost 4 bases to trimming and J lost 9 bases; unmatched junction nucleotides: 9. With regard to this clone: No antigen is known for it.

The donors were in the roughly 110-subject validation cohort, distinct from the 666-subject first cohort. Profiled with immunoSEQ multiplex PCR; TCRdb holds only in-frame clones, not every one. The sample lists some 150,000 clones; 75% to 90% were seen once. V gene TRBV9 combines with J gene TRBJ2-2; 7 bases agree with TRBD1. This sequence originates from a man between 18 and 35 years old in good health and CMV-seropositive. Sequencing used PBMCs. CDR3 loop: CASSTTGIERELFF. CDR3 nucleotides: TGTGCCAGCAGCACGACAGGGATAGAGCGGGAGCTGTTTTTT.